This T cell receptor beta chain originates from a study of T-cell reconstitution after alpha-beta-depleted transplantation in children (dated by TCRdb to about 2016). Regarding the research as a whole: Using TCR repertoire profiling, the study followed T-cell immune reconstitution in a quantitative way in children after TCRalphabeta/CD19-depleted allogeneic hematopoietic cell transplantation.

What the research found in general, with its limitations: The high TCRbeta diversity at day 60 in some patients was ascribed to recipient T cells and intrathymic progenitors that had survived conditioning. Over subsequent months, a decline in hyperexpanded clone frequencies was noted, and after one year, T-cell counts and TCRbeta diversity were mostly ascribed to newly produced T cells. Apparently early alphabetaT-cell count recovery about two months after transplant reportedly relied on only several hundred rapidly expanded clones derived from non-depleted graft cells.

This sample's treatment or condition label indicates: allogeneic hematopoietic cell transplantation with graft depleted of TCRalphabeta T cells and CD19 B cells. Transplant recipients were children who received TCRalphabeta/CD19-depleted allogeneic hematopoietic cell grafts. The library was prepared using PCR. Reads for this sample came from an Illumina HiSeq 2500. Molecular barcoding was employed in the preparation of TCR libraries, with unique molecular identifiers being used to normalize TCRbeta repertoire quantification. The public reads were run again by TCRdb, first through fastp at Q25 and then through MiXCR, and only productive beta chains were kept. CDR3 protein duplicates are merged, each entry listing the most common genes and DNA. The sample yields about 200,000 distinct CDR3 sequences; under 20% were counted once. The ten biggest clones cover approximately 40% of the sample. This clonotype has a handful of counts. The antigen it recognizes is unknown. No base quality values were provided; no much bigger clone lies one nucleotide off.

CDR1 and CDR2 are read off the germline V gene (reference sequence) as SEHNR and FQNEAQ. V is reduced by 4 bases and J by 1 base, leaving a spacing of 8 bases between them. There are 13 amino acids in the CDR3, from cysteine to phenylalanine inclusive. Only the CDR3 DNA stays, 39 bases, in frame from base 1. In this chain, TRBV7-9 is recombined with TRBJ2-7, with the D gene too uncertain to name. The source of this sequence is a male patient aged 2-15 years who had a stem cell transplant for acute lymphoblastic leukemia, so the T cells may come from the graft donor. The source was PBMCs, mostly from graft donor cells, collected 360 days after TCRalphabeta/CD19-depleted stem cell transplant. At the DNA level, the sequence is TGTGCCAGCAGCTCACGGGTTTCCTACGAGCAGTACTTC. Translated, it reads CASSSRVSYEQYF. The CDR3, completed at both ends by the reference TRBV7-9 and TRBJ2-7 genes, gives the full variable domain DTGVSQNPRHKITKRGQNVTFRCDPISEHNRLYWYRQTLGQGPEFLTYFQNEAQLEKSRLLSDRFSAERPKGSFSTLEIQRTEQGDSAMYLCASSSRVSYEQYFGPGTRLTVT.